The rows below give T cell receptor beta chains drawn from one sample of a study of T-cell memory formation after mild COVID-19. TCRdb called the 5' RACE reads again in MiXCR, with one record for every CDR3 protein. The repertoire holds roughly 99,000 distinct CDR3 sequences, roughly 14% seen once, with about 39% in the top ten. The specimen sequenced was PBMCs or a T cell subset sorted from them (not recorded which). The receptors shown here come from a man aged 18 to 29 who had mild COVID-19 (a few samples of this study predate the infection). Cell type and time point are not known. The CDR3 runs from the conserved cysteine through the conserved F or W. A D gene is named only where the DNA matches it firmly. Expanded clones are given a class, and other clones once, few, many or no size at all.

TRBV7-2	-	-	TRBJ1-2	TGTGCCAGCAGCTTAGGCCGGGTTGCAGTCTATGGCTACACCTTC	CASSLGRVAVYGYTF
TRBV6-6	-	-	TRBJ1-1	TGTGCCAGCAAGACAGCTGGAGGGGTTGGCACTGAAGCTTTCTTT	CASKTAGGVGTEAFF
TRBV2	few	TRBD2	TRBJ2-1	TGTGCCAGCAGTCCGGGACTACTTGAGCAGTTCTTC	CASSPGLLEQFF
TRBV2	-	-	TRBJ2-1	TGTGCCAGCAGTGAGTTGGGGTTGGGGGCCTACAATGAGCAGTTCTTC	CASSELGLGAYNEQFF
TRBV7-9	-	-	TRBJ2-2	TGTGCCAGCAGCCGCCAAATGTGGGAGAACACCGGGGAGCTGTTTTTT	CASSRQMWENTGELFF
TRBV10-3	-	-	TRBJ1-1	TGTGCCATCAGTGAGAGCGGGGATCTCATGAACACTGAAGCTTTCTTT	CAISESGDLMNTEAFF
TRBV3-1	-	TRBD2	TRBJ2-2	TGTGCCAGCAGCCAGCATGGAGGGCTAGCGGGGGGCTCGAGCACCGGGGAGCTGTTTTTT	CASSQHGGLAGGSSTGELFF
TRBV12-3/TRBV12-4	many	-	TRBJ2-3	TGTGCCAGCAGTTTCAGCGAGGATACAGATACGCAGTATTTT	CASSFSEDTDTQYF
TRBV6-2/TRBV6-3	-	-	TRBJ2-7	TGTGCCAGCAGTTGGTCCTTCGCGGAAGGCTACGAGCAGTACTTC	CASSWSFAEGYEQYF
TRBV6-4	few	TRBD1	TRBJ2-5	TGTGCCAGCAGTCGCGTAGATTCGGACAGGGGGGAGACCCAGTACTTC	CASSRVDSDRGETQYF
TRBV19	-	-	TRBJ1-5	TGTGCCAGTAGTATCCCAGGGGATCAGCCCCAGCATTTT	CASSIPGDQPQHF
TRBV24-1	-	TRBD1	TRBJ2-1	TGTGCCACCCGGGACAGGGGTAACAATGAGCAGTTCTTC	CATRDRGNNEQFF
TRBV11-2	many	-	TRBJ2-4	TGTGCCACCAACATTTTAGCCAAAAACATTCAGTACTTC	CATNILAKNIQYF
TRBV27	-	-	TRBJ1-2	TGTGCCAGCAGTTGGGGGCCGAACTATGGCTACACCTTC	CASSWGPNYGYTF
TRBV11-2	-	-	TRBJ2-3	TGTGCCAGCAGCTTGGGGGTCACAGATACGCAGTATTTT	CASSLGVTDTQYF
TRBV29-1	few	-	TRBJ2-7	TGCAGCGTTGAGAGGGTTGAGCAGTACTTC	CSVERVEQYF
TRBV27	few	-	TRBJ1-2	TGTGCCAGCAGTTTAAGTCTGGGAGTGAAAGGCTACACCTTC	CASSLSLGVKGYTF
TRBV12-3/TRBV12-4	few	-	TRBJ1-1	TGTGCCAGCAGTTTACAGGGTGGTGGTAAAGCTTTCTTT	CASSLQGGGKAFF
TRBV4-1	-	TRBD1	TRBJ1-1	TGCGCCAGCAGCCAACGAGGGACAGAGATGAACACTGAAGCTTTCTTT	CASSQRGTEMNTEAFF
TRBV5-6	-	-	TRBJ2-1	TGTGCCAGCAGCTTGGCCGGGCGCCACTCCAATGAGCAGTTCTTC	CASSLAGRHSNEQFF
TRBV29-1	-	TRBD1	TRBJ1-2	TGCAGCGTTTCCGGGACAGGGAACTATGGCTACACCTTC	CSVSGTGNYGYTF
TRBV15	few	-	TRBJ1-2	TGTGCCACCAGCGGATTCAGCGGACACAACTATGGCTACACCTTC	CATSGFSGHNYGYTF
TRBV4-2	-	TRBD2	TRBJ2-1	TGTGCCAGCAGCCTCACTAGCGGGATGGGAGGGAATGAGCAGTTCTTC	CASSLTSGMGGNEQFF
TRBV29-1	-	TRBD1	TRBJ2-1	TGCAGCGTTGTCCCCGCGGACAGGGCGGACAATGAGCAGTTCTTC	CSVVPADRADNEQFF
TRBV7-9	-	-	TRBJ2-3	TGTGCCAGCAGCTTTTTAGGCACAGATCATACGCAGTATTTT	CASSFLGTDHTQYF
TRBV20-1	few	-	TRBJ1-2	TGCAGTGCCTTTACGGGGACCCAAAACTATGGCTACACCTTC	CSAFTGTQNYGYTF
TRBV4-1	-	-	TRBJ2-2	TGCGCCAGCAGCCACGCTTTCGCGAACACCGGGGAGCTGTTTTTT	CASSHAFANTGELFF